One and the same sample provided the 24 T cell receptor beta chains below, sequenced in a study of neurological immune-mediated disorders. One entry per CDR3 protein, called by TCRdb with MiXCR from the 5' RACE reads. The table shows about 14,000 distinct CDR3 sequences, with approximately 13% occurring only once. What was sequenced was CD8+ T cells from blood. These receptors were collected from a female donor with HTLV-1-associated myelopathy (HAM/TSP).

Many counts were recorded for this clonotype. CDR3 sequence: CASSSEQGTYEQYF. Here the CDR3 DNA reads TGTGCCAGCAGCTCAGAGCAGGGAACCTACGAGCAGTACTTC. V and J are TRBV5-5 and TRBJ2-7, with a possible D match to TRBD1 (5 bases). The germline V and J ends were trimmed by 3 bases and 2 bases, with 12 bases remaining between them. The length of the CDR3 is 14 residues. Germline V lookup: CDR1 SGHKS, CDR2 YYEKEE (reference sequence). The complete variable domain, with remaining parts taken from reference TRBV5-5 and TRBJ2-7, reads DAGVTQSPTHLIKTRGQQVTLRCSPISGHKSVSWYQQVLGQGPQFIFQYYEKEERGRGNFPDRFSARQFPNYSSELNVNALLLGDSALYLCASSSEQGTYEQYFGPGTRLTVT.

This chain joins TRBV20-1 and TRBJ2-2, with D uncertain. V gave up 3 bases and J gave up 5 bases, with 4 bases separating them. The CDR3 covers 11 residues. CDR1 and CDR2 from the germline V gene are DFQATT and SNEGSKA (reference sequence). The CDR3 sequence: CSARKTGELFF. CDR3 DNA sequence: TGCAGTGCTAGGAAGACCGGGGAGCTGTTTTTT.

V and J are TRBV7-3 and TRBJ2-3; either TRBD1 or TRBD2 may fit D (5 bases each). V lost 1 base to trimming and J lost 5 bases, with 13 bases between them. Germline loops: CDR1 SGHTA, CDR2 FQGTGA. CDR3 length: 15 residues. Here the CDR3 reads CASSLMGRFKDTQYF. DNA of the CDR3: TGTGCCAGCAGCTTAATGGGACGGTTCAAAGATACGCAGTATTTT. Full variable domain (missing parts from reference TRBV7-3 and TRBJ2-3): GAGVSQTPSNKVTEKGKYVELRCDPISGHTALYWYRQSLGQGPEFLIYFQGTGAADDSGLPNDRFFAVRPEGSVSTLKIQRTERGDSAVYLCASSLMGRFKDTQYFGPGTRLTVL.

The rearrangement links TRBV7-8 to TRBJ2-7; 12 bases agree with TRBD2. The V gene's germline CDR1 is SGHVS and CDR2 FQNEAQ. This CDR3 region has 17 residues. The V gene end was trimmed by 1 base and the J gene end by 5 bases; junction bases not matched to a gene: 9. The CDR3 spells CASSLVEGLAGPNEQYF. Written as DNA, the CDR3 is TGTGCCAGCAGCTTAGTAGAAGGACTAGCGGGGCCCAACGAGCAGTACTTC.

In its sample, this clonotype was seen many times. CDR3 nucleotide sequence: TGTGCCAGCGCGGACAGCGATACCTACGAGCAGTACTTC. The encoded protein is CASADSDTYEQYF. J is TRBJ2-7 and V is TRBV13, with a weak D call TRBD1 (6 bases). The CDR3 is 13 residues long. Trimming removed 8 bases from V and 2 bases from J, with 13 bases in between. Germline CDR1 and CDR2: PRHDT and FYEKMQ (reference sequence).

This clonotype was counted many times. The genes are TRBV7-2 and TRBJ2-1; D remains unclear. Trimming took 5 bases from V and 2 from J, leaving 10 bases between them. The CDR3 spans 14 residues. Germline-derived CDR1 and CDR2 are SGHTA and FQGNSA. The CDR3 region is CASSLSGTYNEQFF. The CDR3 DNA sequence: TGTGCCAGCAGCCTAAGTGGAACCTACAATGAGCAGTTCTTC.

This clonotype was seen ten or more times. V is TRBV7-9 and J is TRBJ2-1; D might be TRBD2 (6 bases). The germline V gene has CDR1 SEHNR and CDR2 FQNEAQ (reference sequence). Trimming took 2 bases from V and 4 from J, leaving 9 bases between them. This CDR3 is 14 amino acids long. CDR3 in DNA: TGTGCCAGCAGCTTACTGGCGGGGTACAATGAGCAGTTCTTC. Its protein is CASSLLAGYNEQFF.

There are many counts of this clonotype. CDR3 sequence reads: CASSGSSGDTDTQYF. CDR3 bases: TGTGCCAGCAGCGGGAGTTCGGGGGACACAGATACGCAGTATTTT. The chain combines TRBV7-9 with TRBJ2-3; the D gene is possibly TRBD2 (6 bases). Germline lookup yields CDR1 SEHNR and CDR2 FQNEAQ (reference sequence). CDR3 length: 15 residues. Trimming removed 5 bases at V and 2 bases at J, with 14 bases between.

Ten or more counts support this clonotype. The chain is built from TRBV29-1 and TRBJ2-1, with 8 bases aligning to TRBD2. Unmatched junction bases numbered 4, after V lost 2 bases and J lost 10 bases. Germline V lookup: CDR1 SQVTM, CDR2 ANQGSEA. The CDR3 is 12 residues long. For the CDR3, the DNA is TGCAGCGTTGAACCGGGGGGGCCGGAGCAGTTCTTC. It yields the protein CSVEPGGPEQFF.

This clonotype was observed many times. The chain recombines TRBV3-1 with TRBJ2-5, with 14 positions matching TRBD2. This CDR3 contains 18 residues. V lost 0 bases to trimming and J lost 1 base; unmatched junction nucleotides: 4. Per germline, CDR1 LGHDT and CDR2 YNNKEL (reference sequence). The CDR3 reads CASSQETGLAGVQETQYF. CDR3 in DNA: TGTGCCAGCAGCCAAGAGACGGGACTAGCGGGAGTCCAAGAGACCCAGTACTTC.

This clonotype was seen many times. The chain employs TRBV27 and TRBJ2-3, with D possibly TRBD1 on 6 matching bases. Germline assignment: CDR1 MNHEY and CDR2 SMNVEV (reference sequence). The germline V and J ends were trimmed by 1 base and 0 bases, with 11 bases remaining between them. This CDR3 has 16 amino acids. As DNA, the CDR3 is TGTGCCAGCAGTTTATGGTTTGGACAGAGCACAGATACGCAGTATTTT. As protein: CASSLWFGQSTDTQYF.

By share, this clonotype ranks as medium-sized (0.01 to 0.1%). The genes are TRBV29-1 and TRBJ2-7, with 9 bases fitting TRBD2. In germline, CDR1 is SQVTM, CDR2 ANQGSEA. Trimming removed 4 bases from V and 3 bases from J; junction bases left unmatched: 7. This CDR3 region has 14 residues. DNA for the CDR3: TGCAGCGTTGTTGTGGGACTAGCTGTCTACGAGCAGTACTTC. It is translated as CSVVVGLAVYEQYF.

The sample holds many counts of this clonotype. The rearrangement links TRBV4-1 to TRBJ2-3; TRBD2 matches at 8 bases. The CDR3 extends over 15 amino acids. The V gene's germline CDR1 is MGHRA and CDR2 YSYEKL. With 1 base clipped from V and 2 bases from J, the junction kept 2 bases outside the gene matches. The CDR3 DNA follows: TGCGCCAGCAGCCAAGTCGGGGGGGACACAGATACGCAGTATTTT. Protein: CASSQVGGDTDTQYF.

This clonotype was observed many times. V is TRBV20-1 and J is TRBJ2-1, with TRBD2 matching 7 bases. The CDR3 loop spans 15 amino acids. V lost 1 base and J lost 6; bases outside the gene matches: 9. Per germline, CDR1 DFQATT and CDR2 SNEGSKA (reference sequence). CDR3 DNA sequence: TGCAGTGCTAGAGGGTGGACTAGGACAAGCAATGAGCAGTTCTTC. Translating it yields CSARGWTRTSNEQFF.

In this sample, this clonotype turned up many times. The V and J genes are TRBV27 and TRBJ2-7; D gene unclear. This CDR3 has 15 amino acids. V was cut by 2 bases and J by 0 bases, with 11 bases left in between. Germline assignment: CDR1 MNHEY and CDR2 SMNVEV (reference sequence). The CDR3 nucleotides are TGTGCCAGCAGTTTAACGGTGGGCCGCTCCTACGAGCAGTACTTC. Its protein product is CASSLTVGRSYEQYF.

This clonotype showed up many times. The rearrangement links TRBV7-9 to TRBJ2-7; D ambiguous. The CDR3 spans 15 residues. V dropped 5 bases and J dropped 7 bases, with 21 bases sitting between them. The germline gives CDR1 SEHNR, CDR2 FQNEAQ (reference sequence). In DNA, the CDR3 is TGTGCCAGCAGCCCCACGTTGAGTCCCCGCTTGGAGCAGTACTTC. Its protein product is CASSPTLSPRLEQYF.

This clonotype was seen ten or more times. The rearrangement joins TRBV5-6 to TRBJ2-7, with 8 bases aligning to TRBD1. This CDR3 is built from 13 residues. CDR1 is SGHDT and CDR2 is YYEEEE in the germline V gene. J was trimmed by 3 bases and V by 4 bases; bases with no gene match: 3. This CDR3 is CASSTDRDYEQYF. The DNA for the CDR3 is TGTGCCAGCAGCACGGACAGGGACTACGAGCAGTACTTC.

The sample holds many counts of this clonotype. The chain employs TRBV27 and TRBJ1-1; D remains ambiguous. Germline V CDR1 and CDR2: MNHEY, SMNVEV (reference sequence). V was pared by 6 bases and J by 4 bases, with 15 bases between. The CDR3 has 14 residues. The CDR3, as DNA: TGTGCCAGCAGCAGCCCCACGGGTTTCACTGAAGCTTTCTTT. It translates to CASSSPTGFTEAFF.

This clonotype was found many times. The V gene is TRBV19, the J gene TRBJ2-1; 8 bases are shared with TRBD1. Germline V gene lookup returns CDR1 LNHDA and CDR2 SQIVND (reference sequence). The CDR3 is 14 residues long. V shed 3 bases and J 9 bases; nucleotides not matched to a gene: 7. The CDR3 DNA reads TGTGCCAGTAGTATCGGACGGGGGACAGGTGAGCAGTTCTTC. It specifies CASSIGRGTGEQFF. Drawing the rest from reference TRBV19 and TRBJ2-1, the complete variable domain is DGGITQSPKYLFRKEGQNVTLSCEQNLNHDAMYWYRQDPGQGLRLIYYSQIVNDFQKGDIAEGYSVSREKKESFPLTVTSAQKNPTAFYLCASSIGRGTGEQFFGPGTRLTVL.

V is TRBV6-1 and J is TRBJ2-5, with D perhaps assigned TRBD1 or TRBD2 (7 bases each). From germline, CDR1 is MNHNS and CDR2 SASEGT. This CDR3 region has 15 residues. V gave up 5 bases and J gave up 9 bases, with 22 bases separating them. The CDR3, as DNA: TGTGCCAGCAGTACTTCCGCAGGGGGGGCGTTGGCCCAGTACTTC. Its translation: CASSTSAGGALAQYF.

This clonotype is a singleton in its sample. The junction does not match germline at one end; this may be a read error. The V call is TRBV29-1, the J call TRBJ2-7; 7 bases align to TRBD1. Germline lookup yields CDR1 SQVTM and CDR2 ANQGSEA. CDR3 length: 14 residues. DNA of the CDR3: TGCAGCGTTGAACTCGACAGGGAAACCTACGAGCAGAACTTC. The encoded protein is CSVELDRETYEQNF.

In its sample, this clonotype was seen many times. The chain has TRBV12-3 or TRBV12-4 and TRBJ2-1; a weak D match, TRBD1 (6 bases). This CDR3 is 16 amino acids long. The V end lost 6 bases, the J end lost 9 bases, and 24 bases lay between the germline ends. The CDR3 DNA is TGTGCCAGCAGCCCCAGACAGTCCTTAGGGGGTAGTGAGCAGTTCTTC. Its protein is CASSPRQSLGGSEQFF.

This clonotype was counted ten times or more. The V and J genes are TRBV7-2 and TRBJ2-7; D tentatively reads TRBD1 or TRBD2 (5 bases each). CDR3 length: 14 amino acids. V was shortened by 5 bases and J by 6 bases, with 17 bases between the two germline ends. Germline V gene data show CDR1 as SGHTA and CDR2 as FQGNSA. The CDR3 bases are TGTGCCAGCAGCCTCTCCGGGACCCTGATCGAGCAGTACTTC. As protein: CASSLSGTLIEQYF.

This clonotype was observed at least ten times. In DNA, the CDR3 is TGTGCCAGCAGTACTGACCTAGCTTCCCACACCGGGGAGCTGTTTTTT. Amino acid sequence: CASSTDLASHTGELFF. The chain carries TRBV6-2 or TRBV6-3 and TRBJ2-2, with D perhaps matching TRBD2 (5 bases). The CDR3 spans 16 residues. V was clipped by 5 bases and J by 3 bases, with 16 bases between them. The germline gives CDR1 MNHEY, CDR2 SVGEGT.